One and the same sample provided the 17 T cell receptor beta chains below, sequenced in a study of blood T cell repertoires in COVID-19 (dated by TCRdb to 2020 to 2021). Libraries were constructed by the immunoSEQ multiplex PCR assay. This immuneACCESS table, as held by TCRdb, lists in-frame sequences with V and J called but not all clones. Of the missing ones, under half trace to an unresolved V gene in checked studies; the others have no known cause. The sample data list about 150,000 clones, and roughly 80% of these were observed just once. Roughly 7% of the sample is held by the ten biggest clonotypes. The sequenced sample was PBMCs or T cells enriched from blood (not recorded which). The receptors here all came from a man in his fifties or sixties who had recovered from COVID-19.

The V gene is TRBV10-3, the J gene TRBJ1-5, with TRBD1 matching over 10 bases. Looked up from germline, CDR1 is ENHRY and CDR2 is SYGVKD. V shed 3 bases, J shed 2 bases, and the junction held 4 bases outside the gene matches. The CDR3 is 16 amino acids. The CDR3 DNA follows: TGTGCCATCAGTGACAAGGACAGGGGGGGCAATCAGCCCCAGCATTTT. This sequence encodes CAISDKDRGGNQPQHF.

The V and J genes are TRBV24-1 and TRBJ2-2, with D possibly TRBD1 on 5 matching bases. Trimming removed 5 bases from V and 3 bases from J, with 9 bases in between. This CDR3 region has 14 residues. Germline CDR1 KGHDR, CDR2 SFDVKD. The chain's CDR3 is CATSGQHDTGELFF. CDR3 nucleotide sequence: TGTGCCACCAGTGGACAGCACGACACCGGGGAGCTGTTTTTT.

This chain connects TRBV14 to TRBJ1-2, with D tentatively TRBD1 (5 bases). This CDR3 is 13 amino acids long. Per germline, CDR1 SGHDN and CDR2 FVKESK. V lost 1 base and J 6 bases, leaving 9 bases between the germline ends. CDR3: CASSQVGGDGYTF. The CDR3 nucleotides are TGTGCCAGCAGCCAAGTGGGGGGGGATGGCTACACCTTC. The full variable domain, rest sourced from reference TRBV14 and TRBJ1-2, is EAGVTQFPSHSVIEKGQTVTLRCDPISGHDNLYWYRRVMGKEIKFLLHFVKESKQDESGMPNNRFLAERTGGTYSTLKVQPAELEDSGVYFCASSQVGGDGYTFGSGTRLTVV.

The V call is TRBV10-2, the J call TRBJ2-5, with 11 bases lining up with TRBD2. J lost 4 bases, V lost 6 bases, and 13 bases had no gene match. Germline V gene data show CDR1 as WSHSY and CDR2 as SAAADI. The CDR3 has 17 residues. The chain's CDR3 is CASSAPRSSGGRETQYF. DNA for the CDR3: TGCGCCAGCAGCGCCCCCCGCTCTAGCGGGGGGAGAGAGACCCAGTACTTC.

J is TRBJ1-2 and V is TRBV18; D may be TRBD1 (6 bases). The V gene's germline CDR1 is KGHSH and CDR2 LQKENI. The ends were cut back, 5 bases at V and 2 bases at J, with 9 bases in the middle. The CDR3 contains 13 residues. CDR3 sequence (DNA): TGTGCCAGCTCAACCGGACAGAACTATGGCTACACCTTC. It specifies CASSTGQNYGYTF.

The chain uses TRBV3-1 (or the pseudogene TRBV3-2) and TRBJ1-1; the D gene is possibly TRBD1 (5 bases). The CDR3 spans 13 residues. Germline assignment: CDR1 LGHDT and CDR2 YNNKEL (reference sequence). V lost 9 bases, J lost 9 bases, and 20 bases lay in between. Here the CDR3 reads CASKDPGRRQAFF. CDR3 nucleotide sequence: TGTGCCAGTAAAGACCCAGGGCGAAGGCAAGCTTTCTTT.

The V and J genes are TRBV6-5 and TRBJ2-7; D possibly corresponds to TRBD1 (5 bases). Trimming pared 5 bases from V and 0 bases from J, leaving 11 bases between. This CDR3 region has 14 residues. Germline V gives CDR1 MNHEY, CDR2 SVGAGI. Written as DNA, the CDR3 is TGTGCCAGCAGTCTGGACACCGTCTCCTACGAGCAGTACTTC. This encodes CASSLDTVSYEQYF.

V is TRBV12-3 or TRBV12-4 and J is TRBJ2-1; D is undetermined. The CDR3 runs to 11 residues. The V end lost 1 base, the J end lost 10 bases, and 5 bases lay between the germline ends. CDR3 nucleotides: TGTGCCAGCAGTTTAGATGTAGAGCAGTTCTTC. This encodes CASSLDVEQFF.

V usage is TRBV6-5 and J usage is TRBJ1-5, with 10 positions matching TRBD1. CDR3 length: 15 residues. With 6 bases clipped from V and 4 bases from J, the junction kept 6 bases outside the gene matches. Germline loops: CDR1 MNHEY, CDR2 SVGAGI. CDR3 residues: CASSPDRGRNQPQHF. The CDR3, as DNA: TGTGCCAGCAGCCCCGACAGGGGGCGAAATCAGCCCCAGCATTTT.

The V and J genes are TRBV7-8 and TRBJ2-1; 9 bases are shared with TRBD2. This CDR3 has 18 residues. Germline CDR1 reads SGHVS; CDR2 reads FQNEAQ. V lost 1 base, J lost 0 bases, and 7 bases stayed unmatched. In DNA form, the CDR3 reads TGTGCCAGCAGCTTAGGGGCTAGCGGGGCCGGCTCCTACAATGAGCAGTTCTTC. Translation: CASSLGASGAGSYNEQFF. The variable domain in full, with the rest retrieved from reference TRBV7-8 and TRBJ2-1, is GAGVSQSPRYKVAKRGQDVALRCDPISGHVSLFWYQQALGQGPEFLTYFQNEAQLDKSGLPSDRFFAERPEGSVSTLKIQRTQQEDSAVYLCASSLGASGAGSYNEQFFGPGTRLTVL.

This clone was seen a few times. The chain is built from TRBV6-5 and TRBJ2-7; perhaps TRBD2 as D (5 bases). V lost 6 bases to trimming and J lost 6 bases, with 18 bases between them. Germline loops: CDR1 MNHEY, CDR2 SVGAGI. This CDR3 contains 14 residues. In nucleotides, the CDR3 is TGTGCCAGCAGGCTAACCGAGAGGGCAGGCGAGCAGTACTTC. It specifies CASRLTERAGEQYF.

The gene calls are TRBV10-3 and TRBJ2-2, with 9 bases fitting TRBD1. CDR1 ENHRY and CDR2 SYGVKD come from the germline V gene. V shed 6 bases and J 5 bases; nucleotides not matched to a gene: 1. The CDR3 sequence is 13 residues long. The CDR3 loop reads CAIRDRGTGELFF. The DNA of the CDR3 is TGTGCCATCAGGGACAGGGGAACCGGGGAGCTGTTTTTT.

This clone was picked up one time. V and J are TRBV6-5 and TRBJ1-6; 7 bases match TRBD1. This CDR3 has 14 amino acids. Trimming removed 5 bases from V and 4 bases from J; junction bases left unmatched: 2. The germline CDR1 and CDR2 sequences are MNHEY and SVGAGI. CDR3 loop: CASSQGGYNSPLHF. The DNA of the CDR3 is TGTGCCAGCAGTCAGGGGGGTTATAATTCACCCCTCCACTTT.

The rearrangement joins TRBV7-6 to TRBJ1-2; 9 bases map to TRBD1. Germline values: CDR1 SGHVS, CDR2 FNYEAQ. The V and J ends lost 5 bases and 8 bases, in that order; junction bases with no gene match: 15. This CDR3 has 16 residues. The CDR3: CASSPQRTGGEWGYTF. The DNA of the CDR3 is TGTGCCAGCAGCCCGCAGAGAACAGGGGGCGAGTGGGGCTACACCTTC.

This clone was seen only once. The gene calls are TRBV3-1 (or the pseudogene TRBV3-2) and TRBJ2-3, with 12 bases fitting TRBD2. Trimming took 4 bases from V and 3 from J; bases not matched to a gene: 2. There are 15 residues in the CDR3. Germline CDR1 and CDR2: LGHDT and YNNKEL (reference sequence). The chain's CDR3 is CASSPGLAGTDTQYF. CDR3 nucleotides: TGTGCCAGCAGCCCCGGACTAGCGGGGACAGATACGCAGTATTTT.

This clone was recorded many times. This chain links TRBV18 with TRBJ2-7; the D gene is possibly TRBD2 (5 bases). The CDR3 totals 16 residues. Trimming left V 4 bases short and J 7 bases short, with 23 bases between. From germline, CDR1 is KGHSH and CDR2 LQKENI. CDR3 sequence (DNA): TGTGCCAGCTCACGCATAGAAGTTACGGGGTCTGAAGAGCAGTACTTC. Translating gives CASSRIEVTGSEEQYF.

This clone appeared a single time. V and J are TRBV29-1 and TRBJ2-1; D possibly corresponds to TRBD1 (6 bases). The CDR3 is 14 amino acids. Trimming took 3 bases from V and 2 from J, leaving 11 bases between them. Per the germline V gene, CDR1 is SQVTM and CDR2 is ANQGSEA. The CDR3 here is CSVDAGETYNEQFF. The CDR3 coding sequence is TGCAGCGTTGACGCAGGGGAGACCTACAATGAGCAGTTCTTC.